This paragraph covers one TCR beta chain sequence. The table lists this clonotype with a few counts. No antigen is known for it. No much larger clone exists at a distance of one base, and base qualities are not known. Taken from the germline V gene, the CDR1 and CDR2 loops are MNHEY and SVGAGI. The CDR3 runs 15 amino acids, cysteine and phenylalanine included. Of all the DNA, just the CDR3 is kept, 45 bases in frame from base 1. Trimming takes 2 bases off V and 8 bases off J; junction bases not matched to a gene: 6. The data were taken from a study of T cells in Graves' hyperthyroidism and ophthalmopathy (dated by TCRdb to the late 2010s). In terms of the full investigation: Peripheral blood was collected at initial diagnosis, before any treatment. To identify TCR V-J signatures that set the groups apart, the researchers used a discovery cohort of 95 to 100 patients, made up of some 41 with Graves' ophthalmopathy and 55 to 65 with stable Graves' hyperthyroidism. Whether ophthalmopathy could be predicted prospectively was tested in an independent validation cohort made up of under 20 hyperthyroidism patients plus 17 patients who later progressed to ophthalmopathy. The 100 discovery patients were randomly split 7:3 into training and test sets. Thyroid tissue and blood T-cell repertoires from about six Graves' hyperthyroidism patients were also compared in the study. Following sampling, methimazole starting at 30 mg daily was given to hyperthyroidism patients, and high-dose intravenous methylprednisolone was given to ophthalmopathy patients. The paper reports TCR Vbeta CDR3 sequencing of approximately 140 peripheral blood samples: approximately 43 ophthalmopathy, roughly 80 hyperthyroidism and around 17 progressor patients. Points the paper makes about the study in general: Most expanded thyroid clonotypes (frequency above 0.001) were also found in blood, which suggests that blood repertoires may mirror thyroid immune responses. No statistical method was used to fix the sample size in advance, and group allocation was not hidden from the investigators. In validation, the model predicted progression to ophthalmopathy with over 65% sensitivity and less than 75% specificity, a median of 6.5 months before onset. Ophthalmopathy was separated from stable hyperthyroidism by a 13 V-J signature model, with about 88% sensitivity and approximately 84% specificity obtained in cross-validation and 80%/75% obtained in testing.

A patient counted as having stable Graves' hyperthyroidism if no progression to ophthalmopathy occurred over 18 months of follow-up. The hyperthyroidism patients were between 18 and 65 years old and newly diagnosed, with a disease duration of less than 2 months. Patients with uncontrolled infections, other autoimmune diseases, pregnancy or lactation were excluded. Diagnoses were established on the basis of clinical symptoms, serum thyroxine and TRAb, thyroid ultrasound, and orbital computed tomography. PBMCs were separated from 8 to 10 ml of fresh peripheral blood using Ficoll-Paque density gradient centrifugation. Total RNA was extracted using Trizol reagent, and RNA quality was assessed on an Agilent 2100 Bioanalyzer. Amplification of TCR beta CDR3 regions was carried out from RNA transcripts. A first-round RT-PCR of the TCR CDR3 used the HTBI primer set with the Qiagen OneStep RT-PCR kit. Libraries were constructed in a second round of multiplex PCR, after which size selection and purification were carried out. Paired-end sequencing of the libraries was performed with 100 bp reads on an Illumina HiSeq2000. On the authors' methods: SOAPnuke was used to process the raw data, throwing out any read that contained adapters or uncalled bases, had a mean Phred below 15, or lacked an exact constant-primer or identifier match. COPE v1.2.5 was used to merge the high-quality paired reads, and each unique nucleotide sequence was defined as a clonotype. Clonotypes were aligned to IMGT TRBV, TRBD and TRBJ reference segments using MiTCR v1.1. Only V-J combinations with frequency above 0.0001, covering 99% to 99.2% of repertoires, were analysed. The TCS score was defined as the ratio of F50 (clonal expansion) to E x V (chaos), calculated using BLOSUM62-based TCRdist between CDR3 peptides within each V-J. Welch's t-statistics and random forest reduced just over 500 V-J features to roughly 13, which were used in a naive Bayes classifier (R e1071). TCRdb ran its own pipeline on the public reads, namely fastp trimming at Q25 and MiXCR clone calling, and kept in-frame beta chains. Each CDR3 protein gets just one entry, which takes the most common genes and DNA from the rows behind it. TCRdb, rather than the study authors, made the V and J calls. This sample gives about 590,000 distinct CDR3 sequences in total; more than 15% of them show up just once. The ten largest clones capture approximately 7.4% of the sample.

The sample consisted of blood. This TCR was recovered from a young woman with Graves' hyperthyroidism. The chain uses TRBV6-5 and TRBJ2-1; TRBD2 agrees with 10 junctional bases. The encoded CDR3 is CASSYTAGGPHEQFF. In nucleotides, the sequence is TGTGCCAGCAGTTACACAGCGGGAGGGCCTCATGAGCAGTTCTTC.